Included here is one TCR beta chain sequence, with context. This specimen comes from a study of blood T cell repertoires in COVID-19. Clones were sequenced by immunoSEQ multiplex PCR, and TCRdb holds only the in-frame ones, with some missing. The sample records 93,000 or so clones, around nine tenths being singletons. V was pared by 2 bases and J by 8 bases, with 12 bases between. Germline V gives CDR1 SEHNR, CDR2 FQNEAQ (reference sequence). This CDR3 comprises 14 residues. Material: peripheral blood. This sequence joins TRBV7-9 and TRBJ1-4; D is perhaps TRBD1 (6 bases). The sequence was obtained from a human donor in a cohort sampled during active COVID-19. As DNA, the CDR3 is TGTGCCAGCAGCTTATCGGCAGGGGTCGAAAAACTGTTTTTT. This translates into CASSLSAGVEKLFF.